These T cell receptor beta chains were read from a single sample in a study of shared clonotypes between healthy human individuals. Data came from immunoSEQ multiplex PCR; TCRdb stores just in-frame clones and leaves some out. The sample yields roughly 1.5 million clones, 95% to 99% seen once. The specimen was naive CD4+ T cells sorted from blood. The receptors stem from a young man in good health. Both conserved end residues are part of each CDR3. D genes are given only for firm matches. Where a row states a size, it is once, few, many or the class of an expanded clone; other rows omit it.

V gene,clone size,D gene,J gene,CDR3 protein,CDR3 DNA
TRBV7-2,NA,TRBD1,TRBJ2-1,CASSYRGNPGQGYNEQFF,TGTGCCAGCAGCTATCGCGGCAACCCGGGACAGGGATACAATGAGCAGTTCTTC
TRBV5-1,NA,NA,TRBJ2-5,CASSLLLDAETQYF,TGCGCCAGCAGCTTACTCTTGGATGCTGAGACCCAGTACTTC
TRBV10-1,NA,NA,TRBJ2-5,CASSLRGGETQYF,TGCGCCAGCAGTCTCCGGGGTGGGGAGACCCAGTACTTC
TRBV10-3,NA,NA,TRBJ2-3,CAITPQPEDTQYF,TGTGCCATCACCCCCCAACCAGAAGATACGCAGTATTTT
TRBV18,NA,NA,TRBJ2-2,CASSLLGADTGELFF,TGTGCCAGCTCACTCTTGGGCGCGGACACCGGGGAGCTGTTTTTT
TRBV5-1,NA,TRBD2,TRBJ2-7,CASSWGSGRVEQYF,TGCGCCAGCAGCTGGGGGTCCGGGAGGGTCGAGCAGTACTTC
TRBV5-1,NA,TRBD1,TRBJ2-1,CASSPSGQGAVEQFF,TGCGCCAGCAGTCCGAGTGGACAGGGGGCAGTTGAGCAGTTCTTC
TRBV5-1,once,NA,TRBJ2-3,CASSSERGTDTQYF,TGCGCCAGCAGCTCGGAGCGGGGCACAGATACGCAGTATTTT
TRBV5-5,NA,NA,TRBJ2-7,CASSTHGTYEQYF,TGTGCCAGCAGCACCCACGGAACTTACGAGCAGTACTTC
TRBV2,NA,NA,TRBJ2-3,CASRNSESTDTQYF,TGTGCCAGCAGAAATAGCGAGAGCACAGATACGCAGTATTTT
TRBV6-1,NA,TRBD1,TRBJ2-1,CASSRTGWPYNEQFF,TGTGCCAGCAGTCGGACAGGGTGGCCCTACAATGAGCAGTTCTTC
TRBV18,NA,NA,TRBJ2-1,CASSQSKSSYNEQFF,TGTGCCAGCTCCCAATCGAAGAGCTCCTACAATGAGCAGTTCTTC
TRBV15,NA,NA,TRBJ2-7,CATSSQGGGIQNYEQYF,TGTGCCACCAGCAGTCAGGGAGGGGGGATACAGAACTACGAGCAGTACTTC
TRBV28,NA,NA,TRBJ1-1,CASSLHREGTEAFF,TGTGCCAGCAGTTTGCACAGGGAGGGCACTGAAGCTTTCTTT
TRBV10-3,NA,NA,TRBJ2-3,CAIRGLGTWSTDTQYF,TGTGCCATCAGGGGATTAGGAACTTGGAGCACAGATACGCAGTATTTT
TRBV2,once,TRBD1,TRBJ2-7,CATGQESYEQYF,TGTGCCACCGGACAGGAGTCCTACGAGCAGTACTTC